This TCR beta chain was sequenced for a study of memory CD4+ T cells and cytomegalovirus serostatus. Overall study: Healthy Belgian adult donors included roughly ten CMV-positive and some 24 CMV-negative people.

Single viable CD3+CD4+CD8-CD45RO+ cells were sorted as the memory CD4+ T cells. Using immunoSEQ multiplex PCR, the repertoire was profiled, and TCRdb retains in-frame clones only, with some absent. The sample yields tens of thousands of clones, roughly 83% seen once. CDR3 size: 15 residues. CDR1 is ENHRY and CDR2 is SYGVKD in the germline V gene. This clonotype was sampled from an adult in good health and CMV-seronegative. Material for sequencing was memory CD4+ T cells from blood. V and J are TRBV10-3 and TRBJ2-7; 9 bases are a match to TRBD2. CDR3 bases: TGTGCTACATCGGACGCGGGAGGGCCGGGAAACGAGCAGTACTTC. Translated: CATSDAGGPGNEQYF.